This TCR beta chain appears in the sequencing data of a study of T cell repertoires in cytomegalovirus infection. TCRdb redid the calling of the reads with MiXCR, one entry per CDR3 protein. The table shows about 920,000 distinct CDR3 sequences, with 30% to 40% occurring only once. Germline CDR1 and CDR2: MNHNS and SASEGT. The CDR3 length is 17 residues. V lost 6 bases, J lost 2 bases, and 21 bases lay in between. In regard to this clonotype: Its antigen is still unknown.

This chain joins TRBV6-1 and TRBJ2-3; D might be TRBD2 (5 bases). The specimen comprised cultured CD8+ T cells from PBMCs, sampled from culture after CMV antigen stimulation. This receptor was identified in a human donor in good health (CMV status not recorded). Some clones in this sample may be carry-over from other donors' samples. In DNA, the CDR3 is TGTGCCAGCAGACTCCCCGTTGGGCCGGGAACCACAGATACGCAGTATTTT. Translation: CASRLPVGPGTTDTQYF.